One sample yielded the 17 T cell receptor beta chains listed below, sequenced in a study of response to subunit inactivated influenza vaccine. TCRdb independently ran MiXCR on the RT-PCR reads; one entry per CDR3 protein. This sample has 450,000 to 700,000 distinct CDR3 sequences, with 12% to 15% found just once. Sequencing used PBMCs from blood, obtained about 13 days after vaccination. The receptors come from a man aged 45-65 years who received an inactivated influenza vaccine.

This clonotype was detected only a few times. This chain connects TRBV20-1 to TRBJ2-3; D is undetermined. The CDR3 is made up of 15 amino acids. Germline V CDR1 and CDR2: DFQATT, SNEGSKA (reference sequence). The germline V and J ends were trimmed by 5 bases and 1 base, with 16 bases remaining between them. CDR3 bases: TGCAGTGCTGCTGCCCTTGAGCGAGGCACAGATACGCAGTATTTT. Translation gives CSAAALERGTDTQYF.

This clonotype appeared many times. The chain employs TRBV6-2 or TRBV6-3 and TRBJ2-3, with TRBD2 identical over 10 bases. There are 15 residues in the CDR3. CDR1 MNHEY and CDR2 SVGEGT come from the germline V gene. V lost 6 bases and J lost 1; bases outside the gene matches: 4. CDR3 protein: CASRTGTSGTDTQYF. The DNA for the CDR3 is TGTGCCAGCAGAACCGGGACTAGCGGCACAGATACGCAGTATTTT.

This clonotype was observed a handful of times. V usage is TRBV7-9 and J usage is TRBJ1-1, with D unresolved. CDR3 length: 14 residues. Germline V CDR1 and CDR2: SEHNR, FQNEAQ (reference sequence). V was cut by 3 bases and J by 3 bases, with 11 bases left in between. The CDR3 coding sequence is TGTGCCAGCAGCTTCGGTGGGAGCTACACTGAAGCTTTCTTT. Residues: CASSFGGSYTEAFF. The full variable domain, in which reference TRBV7-9 and TRBJ1-1 provide the parts outside the CDR3, is DTGVSQNPRHKITKRGQNVTFRCDPISEHNRLYWYRQTLGQGPEFLTYFQNEAQLEKSRLLSDRFSAERPKGSFSTLEIQRTEQGDSAMYLCASSFGGSYTEAFFGQGTRLTVV.

Ten or more counts support this clonotype. The chain employs TRBV12-3 or TRBV12-4 and TRBJ2-2; tentatively, D is TRBD2 (5 bases). Trimming stripped 6 bases from V and 0 bases from J, with 8 bases between. The CDR3 covers 14 residues. CDR3: CASREVANTGELFF. CDR3 nucleotide sequence: TGTGCCAGCAGGGAGGTCGCGAACACCGGGGAGCTGTTTTTT.

There are many counts of this clonotype. The chain is built from TRBV5-1 and TRBJ2-7; D is perhaps TRBD1 (6 bases). This CDR3 comprises 17 residues. Germline loops: CDR1 SGHRS, CDR2 YFSETQ. The V gene lost 4 bases and the J gene lost 1 base, with 21 bases spanning the gap. The chain's CDR3 is CASSRTAAGTLSYEQYF. The CDR3 nucleotides are TGCGCCAGCAGCAGGACAGCAGCCGGGACGCTTTCCTACGAGCAGTACTTC. Using reference TRBV5-1 and TRBJ2-7 for the parts outside the CDR3, the full variable domain is KAGVTQTPRYLIKTRGQQVTLSCSPISGHRSVSWYQQTPGQGLQFLFEYFSETQRNKGNFPGRFSGRQFSNSRSEMNVSTLELGDSALYLCASSRTAAGTLSYEQYFGPGTRLTVT.

The J gene is TRBJ1-1, the V gene TRBV7-2; TRBD1 is a possible D gene (6 bases). Trimming took off 5 bases at V and 2 bases at J, with 15 bases between the two ends. Germline loops: CDR1 SGHTA, CDR2 FQGNSA. The CDR3 covers 15 residues. As DNA, the CDR3 is TGTGCCAGCAGCGATGCGGGACACATAAACACTGAAGCTTTCTTT. Protein product: CASSDAGHINTEAFF.

V and J are TRBV21-1 and TRBJ2-5; the table's TRBD1 call for D was not verified on the DNA. TRBV21-1 is a recognized pseudogene. The CDR3 has 18 amino acids. The CDR3 DNA reads TGTGCCAGCAGCAAAGTGAGCGGCGACCCGTACCCTCAAGAGACCCAGTACTTC. This gives the protein CASSKVSGDPYPQETQYF.

This clonotype was observed a single time. This chain uses TRBV7-2 with TRBJ2-5, with D possibly TRBD2 on 6 matching bases. CDR1 is SGHTA, CDR2 FQGNSA, per germline. V was trimmed by 2 bases and J by 10 bases, leaving 14 bases between them. The CDR3 sequence is 13 residues long. In DNA form, the CDR3 reads TGTGCCAGCAGCTTAAACGCGGGCGGGATCCAGTACTTC. Amino acid sequence: CASSLNAGGIQYF.

This clonotype turned up a few times. V is TRBV6-5 and J is TRBJ1-2, with 9 bases aligning to TRBD1. Germline CDR1 and CDR2: MNHEY and SVGAGI. V lost 2 bases to trimming and J lost 6 bases; unmatched junction nucleotides: 4. The length of the CDR3 is 14 residues. CDR3 sequence (DNA): TGTGCCAGCAGTTACCCCCGGGACAGGGATGGCTACACCTTC. Amino acids: CASSYPRDRDGYTF.

The V call is TRBV7-2, the J call TRBJ2-1; a weak D match, TRBD1 (6 bases). The CDR3 runs 16 residues. Germline V gives CDR1 SGHTA, CDR2 FQGNSA. Trimming took off 1 base at V and 5 bases at J, with 15 bases between the two ends. The CDR3 DNA sequence: TGTGCCAGCAGCTTAGTGATTTTGGGGGCTCACAATGAGCAGTTCTTC. Its protein is CASSLVILGAHNEQFF.

This clonotype has at least ten counts. This chain joins TRBV7-9 and TRBJ2-1, with 14 bases that match TRBD2. CDR3 length: 17 amino acids. Germline assignment: CDR1 SEHNR and CDR2 FQNEAQ (reference sequence). After removal of 5 bases from V and 2 bases from J, the junction contained 5 bases not matched to a gene. The CDR3 bases are TGTGCCAGCAGCCCCCGACTAGCGGGAGGGCCCTACAATGAGCAGTTCTTC. This sequence encodes CASSPRLAGGPYNEQFF.

This clonotype was detected ten times or more. This sequence joins TRBV5-1 and TRBJ2-2; weak D call: TRBD1 (6 bases). Trimming took 2 bases from V and 4 from J, leaving 15 bases between them. The CDR3 consists of 16 residues. Germline CDR1 SGHRS, CDR2 YFSETQ. The CDR3 nucleotides are TGCGCCAGCAGCTTACAGGGCCAGCATGGCACCGGGGAGCTGTTTTTT. Translating it yields CASSLQGQHGTGELFF.

This clonotype was seen a handful of times. The chain has TRBV5-6 and TRBJ2-1; D perhaps matches TRBD2 (5 bases). V was cut by 0 bases and J by 11 bases, with 21 bases left in between. This CDR3 is 16 amino acids long. Germline V gene lookup returns CDR1 SGHDT and CDR2 YYEEEE. The CDR3 spells CASSLGGVTLSGQQFF. The CDR3 DNA reads as TGTGCCAGCAGCTTGGGGGGAGTGACCTTAAGTGGGCAGCAGTTCTTC.

This clonotype has a handful of counts. The chain is built from TRBV29-1 and TRBJ1-1; D not resolved. The germline gives CDR1 SQVTM, CDR2 ANQGSEA. Trimming removed 5 bases at V and 1 base at J, with 5 bases between. The CDR3 runs to 11 residues. CDR3 DNA sequence: TGCAGCGTTTGGCAGAACACTGAAGCTTTCTTT. This codes for CSVWQNTEAFF.

The chain uses TRBV30 and TRBJ1-6; D remains unclear. Germline CDR1 reads GTSNPN; CDR2 reads SVGIG (reference sequence). The CDR3 is made up of 14 amino acids. V dropped 3 bases and J dropped 5 bases, with 11 bases sitting between them. The CDR3 is CAWRSKPDNSPLHF. CDR3 coding DNA: TGTGCCTGGAGGTCGAAGCCAGATAATTCACCCCTCCACTTT.

A few counts support this clonotype. V is TRBV5-6 and J is TRBJ2-5, with 7 bases that match TRBD2. V was pared by 4 bases and J by 5 bases, with 8 bases of the junction left unmatched. The CDR3 covers 14 residues. Germline loops: CDR1 SGHDT, CDR2 YYEEEE. The CDR3 DNA reads TGTGCCAGCAGCGGGACCGGGACTACTGAGACCCAGTACTTC. This encodes CASSGTGTTETQYF.

The V and J genes are TRBV18 and TRBJ2-7; 9 bases align to TRBD2. The ends lost 0 bases at V and 0 bases at J; junction bases unmatched: 3. The CDR3 length is 16 residues. Per the germline V gene, CDR1 is KGHSH and CDR2 is LQKENI. CDR3 in DNA: TGTGCCAGCTCACCACCGAATAGCGGGAGCTCCTACGAGCAGTACTTC. Amino acid sequence: CASSPPNSGSSYEQYF.